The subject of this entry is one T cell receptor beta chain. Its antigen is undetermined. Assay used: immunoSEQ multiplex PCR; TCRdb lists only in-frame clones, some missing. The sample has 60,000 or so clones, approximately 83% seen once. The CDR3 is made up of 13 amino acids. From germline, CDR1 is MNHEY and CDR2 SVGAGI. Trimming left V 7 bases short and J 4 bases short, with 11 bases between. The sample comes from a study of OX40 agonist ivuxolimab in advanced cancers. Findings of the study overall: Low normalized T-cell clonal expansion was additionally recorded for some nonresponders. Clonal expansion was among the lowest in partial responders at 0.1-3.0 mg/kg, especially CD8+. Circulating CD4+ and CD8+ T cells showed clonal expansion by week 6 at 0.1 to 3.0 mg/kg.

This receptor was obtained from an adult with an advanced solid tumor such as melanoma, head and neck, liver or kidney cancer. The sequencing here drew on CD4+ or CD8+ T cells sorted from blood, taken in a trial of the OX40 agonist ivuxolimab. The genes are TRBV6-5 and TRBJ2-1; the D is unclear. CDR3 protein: CASTGVPYNEQFF. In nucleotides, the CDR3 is TGTGCCAGCACTGGGGTCCCTTACAATGAGCAGTTCTTC.